Below, 27 T cell receptor beta chains from the same sample are listed, as sequenced in a study of T cell responses to AZD1222 COVID-19 vaccine. Here immunoSEQ multiplex PCR was the method, and the copy in TCRdb shows in-frame clones only, minus some. Here the sample spans around 250,000 clones, over 85% being singletons. Sequencing was performed on peripheral blood, taken on day 0 of AZD1222 vaccination. These receptors were obtained from an adult in good health.

V usage is TRBV7-6 and J usage is TRBJ2-1; D possibly corresponds to TRBD1 (5 bases). The germline V gene has CDR1 SGHVS and CDR2 FNYEAQ. Trimming left V 1 base short and J 0 bases short, with 10 bases between. The CDR3 length is 16 residues. CDR3 coding DNA: TGTGCCAGCAGCTTAGGGGGCCAGAACTCCTACAATGAGCAGTTCTTC. Translated, it gives CASSLGGQNSYNEQFF.

The rearrangement joins TRBV11-3 to TRBJ2-7, with TRBD1 as a possible D gene (5 bases). CDR1 SGHNT and CDR2 YENEEA come from the germline V gene. The V end was cut by 5 bases, the J end by 6 bases, with 11 bases between. This CDR3 region has 12 residues. In DNA, the CDR3 is TGTGCCAGCAGCCGTAACCAGGGCGAGCAGTACTTC. Residues: CASSRNQGEQYF.

The CDR3 sequence: CASSPGTAGNTIYF. Here the CDR3 DNA reads TGTGCCAGCAGCCCCGGGACAGCTGGAAACACCATATATTTT. The chain uses TRBV28 and TRBJ1-3; 7 nucleotides line up with TRBD1. The germline V gene encodes CDR1 MDHEN and CDR2 SYDVKM. The CDR3 extends over 14 amino acids. The V gene end was trimmed by 6 bases and the J gene end by 2 bases; junction bases not matched to a gene: 4.

The chain couples TRBV5-1 to TRBJ1-1, with TRBD1 matching over 7 bases. The CDR3 runs 15 residues. V shed 0 bases, J shed 2 bases, and the junction held 4 bases outside the gene matches. CDR1 and CDR2 (germline): SGHRS, YFSETQ. For the CDR3, the DNA is TGCGCCAGCAGCTTGGTGGCAGGGGGTAACACTGAAGCTTTCTTT. Amino acids: CASSLVAGGNTEAFF.

This chain uses TRBV28 with TRBJ2-4, with a possible D match to TRBD1 (6 bases). Germline V gives CDR1 MDHEN, CDR2 SYDVKM. V lost 8 bases, J lost 1 base, and 12 bases lay in between. CDR3 size: 14 residues. Here the CDR3 reads CASHSGVAKNIQYF. The CDR3 DNA reads as TGTGCCAGCCATTCAGGGGTTGCCAAAAACATTCAGTACTTC.

V is TRBV5-5 and J is TRBJ2-7; 9 bases align to TRBD1. J was trimmed by 3 bases and V by 0 bases; bases with no gene match: 4. The CDR3 extends over 15 amino acids. CDR1 is SGHKS and CDR2 is YYEKEE in the germline V gene (reference sequence). The CDR3, as DNA: TGTGCCAGCAGCTTGGGGGACAGGGTAGGCTACGAGCAGTACTTC. This encodes CASSLGDRVGYEQYF.

The J gene is TRBJ2-5, the V gene TRBV2; weak D call: TRBD2 (6 bases). The CDR3 spans 11 residues. Germline V CDR1 and CDR2: SNHLY, FYNNEI. The V end lost 6 bases, the J end lost 5 bases, and 7 bases lay between the germline ends. CDR3: CASRSGETQYF. DNA for the CDR3: TGTGCCAGCAGAAGCGGGGAGACCCAGTACTTC. The full variable domain, its missing parts supplied by reference TRBV2 and TRBJ2-5, is EPEVTQTPSHQVTQMGQEVILRCVPISNHLYFYWYRQILGQKVEFLVSFYNNEISEKSEIFDDQFSVERPDGSNFTLKIRSTKLEDSAMYFCASRSGETQYFGPGTRLLVL.

Only a few counts were recorded for this clone. V is TRBV18 and J is TRBJ2-7, with a weak D call TRBD2 (5 bases). The CDR3 runs to 16 residues. V lost 6 bases, J lost 0 bases, and 18 bases lay in between. CDR1 KGHSH and CDR2 LQKENI come from the germline V gene. The CDR3 protein is CASSKGPGLASYEQYF. The DNA of the CDR3 is TGTGCCAGCTCCAAAGGGCCAGGTCTAGCCTCCTACGAGCAGTACTTC.

The chain uses TRBV19 and TRBJ2-2, with 12 bases aligning to TRBD2. CDR1 and CDR2 from the germline V gene are LNHDA and SQIVND (reference sequence). Trimming cost V 4 bases and J 6 bases; bases outside gene matches: 6. There are 16 residues in the CDR3. The DNA for the CDR3 is TGTGCCAGTAGTAGACTAGCGGGGGAGTGGTCCGGGGAGCTGTTTTTT. This codes for CASSRLAGEWSGELFF.

The rearrangement uses TRBV18 and TRBJ1-1; D unclear. The length of the CDR3 is 15 residues. Deletions cut 3 bases from V and 0 bases from J, with 11 bases between. Germline CDR1 and CDR2: KGHSH and LQKENI. The CDR3 protein is CASSPLLGLNTEAFF. The CDR3 nucleotides are TGTGCCAGCTCACCCCTACTTGGCTTGAACACTGAAGCTTTCTTT.

J is TRBJ2-7 and V is TRBV2; unclear D gene. The CDR3 spans 13 residues. V was trimmed by 6 bases and J by 2 bases, leaving 11 bases between them. The germline V gene encodes CDR1 SNHLY and CDR2 FYNNEI. The CDR3 nucleotides are TGTGCCAGCAGCAGTTTGGGCCCCTACGAGCAGTACTTC. Translating gives CASSSLGPYEQYF.

This CDR3 reads CASTVSSGGAYNEQFF. The CDR3 DNA is TGTGCCAGTACCGTTAGTAGCGGGGGGGCTTACAATGAGCAGTTCTTC. The chain has TRBV19 and TRBJ2-1; 11 nucleotides align to TRBD2. This CDR3 contains 16 residues. With 7 bases clipped from V and 4 bases from J, the junction kept 9 bases outside the gene matches. Germline V gives CDR1 LNHDA, CDR2 SQIVND (reference sequence).

The chain joins TRBV2 to TRBJ1-1; D is unresolved. The CDR3 has 13 amino acids. Deletions cut 3 bases from V and 2 bases from J, with 7 bases between. Germline loops: CDR1 SNHLY, CDR2 FYNNEI. In DNA form, the CDR3 reads TGTGCCAGCAGTGACGAGGTCAACACTGAAGCTTTCTTT. Amino acids: CASSDEVNTEAFF.

V usage is TRBV18 and J usage is TRBJ1-2; 7 bases are a match to TRBD1. CDR3 length: 15 amino acids. With 3 bases clipped from V and 7 bases from J, the junction kept 11 bases outside the gene matches. Germline V gene sequence: CDR1 KGHSH, CDR2 LQKENI. This chain's CDR3 is CASSPIGDSDGGYTF. CDR3 sequence (DNA): TGTGCCAGCTCACCGATAGGGGACAGCGATGGTGGCTACACCTTC.

The chain carries TRBV28 and TRBJ2-7; D gene uncertain. Per the germline V gene, CDR1 is MDHEN and CDR2 is SYDVKM. CDR3 size: 14 residues. Trimming left V 3 bases short and J 4 bases short, with 13 bases between. CDR3 sequence (DNA): TGTGCCAGCAGTTTTCTATCTGGAGCTTACGAGCAGTACTTC. Its protein product is CASSFLSGAYEQYF.

This rearrangement joins TRBV27 to TRBJ2-3; TRBD2 agrees at 8 bases. V lost 0 bases, J lost 0 bases, and 2 bases stayed unmatched. Germline lookup yields CDR1 MNHEY and CDR2 SMNVEV (reference sequence). This CDR3 comprises 16 residues. The CDR3 loop is CASSLSVAGSTDTQYF. The CDR3 region has the DNA TGTGCCAGCAGTTTATCGGTAGCGGGGAGCACAGATACGCAGTATTTT.

The sample holds one count of this clone. The chain has TRBV7-9 and TRBJ2-7; TRBD1 might be the D (5 bases). CDR3 length: 12 residues. Germline CDR1 reads SEHNR; CDR2 reads FQNEAQ (reference sequence). Trimming took off 5 bases at V and 5 bases at J, with 10 bases between the two ends. This CDR3 is CASSRWGHEQYF. The CDR3 nucleotides are TGTGCCAGCAGCCGGTGGGGCCACGAGCAGTACTTC.

V and J are TRBV28 and TRBJ1-2; TRBD1 matches 9 bases. This CDR3 spans 14 amino acids. Trimming at V came to 3 bases and at J to 5 bases, leaving 4 bases not matched to a gene. CDR1 and CDR2 (germline): MDHEN, SYDVKM. The CDR3 DNA sequence: TGTGCCAGCAGTTTGGGACAGGGCCAATATGGCTACACCTTC. Translating gives CASSLGQGQYGYTF.

The genes are TRBV7-3 and TRBJ1-2; 8 bases agree with TRBD1. Germline CDR1 SGHTA, CDR2 FQGTGA. The CDR3 consists of 13 residues. The ends lost 3 bases at V and 6 bases at J; junction bases unmatched: 3. As DNA, the CDR3 is TGTGCCAGCAGCTTTCAGGGGGCGAATGGCTACACCTTC. Translating it yields CASSFQGANGYTF.

In its sample, this clone was seen once. The V gene is TRBV12-3 or TRBV12-4, the J gene TRBJ1-2; 7 bases agree with TRBD1. V shed 3 bases, J shed 6 bases, and the junction held 4 bases outside the gene matches. The CDR3 totals 13 residues. The DNA for the CDR3 is TGTGCCAGCAGTTTGAGGGGGCCCCATGGCTACACCTTC. Amino acid sequence: CASSLRGPHGYTF.

The chain couples TRBV27 to TRBJ1-2; 9 positions agree with TRBD1. The V segment lost 5 bases and the J segment 4 bases; nucleotides outside the gene matches: 8. The CDR3 has 15 residues. The germline V gene has CDR1 MNHEY and CDR2 SMNVEV (reference sequence). DNA of the CDR3: TGTGCCAGCAGTCCGTTCGACAGGGGGGTCTATGGCTACACCTTC. The encoded protein is CASSPFDRGVYGYTF.

This chain joins TRBV13 and TRBJ2-5; 10 positions agree with TRBD2. Germline V CDR1 and CDR2: PRHDT, FYEKMQ (reference sequence). The ends lost 4 bases at V and 4 bases at J; junction bases unmatched: 3. There are 14 residues in the CDR3. CDR3 amino acids: CASSWSGGGETQYF. CDR3 DNA: TGTGCCAGCAGCTGGAGCGGGGGGGGAGAGACCCAGTACTTC.

This clone was seen more than once but under ten times. The J gene is TRBJ1-5, the V gene TRBV2; D is unclear. With 5 bases removed from V and 0 bases from J, the gap between germline ends came to 11 bases. The CDR3 totals 15 residues. The V gene's germline CDR1 is SNHLY and CDR2 FYNNEI. The CDR3 region is CASSTATHSNQPQHF. DNA for the CDR3: TGTGCCAGCAGTACGGCGACGCATAGCAATCAGCCCCAGCATTTT.

V is TRBV30 and J is TRBJ2-2; 7 bases agree with TRBD2. The germline V gene has CDR1 GTSNPN and CDR2 SVGIG (reference sequence). The CDR3 spans 13 residues. The V gene end was trimmed by 5 bases and the J gene end by 6 bases; junction bases not matched to a gene: 6. The DNA of the CDR3 is TGTGCCTGGGGCCTGGGAGGGCCCGGGGAGCTGTTTTTT. The encoded protein is CAWGLGGPGELFF.

The chain employs TRBV18 and TRBJ1-1; D is possibly TRBD1 (5 bases). CDR1 is KGHSH, CDR2 LQKENI, per germline. There are 16 residues in the CDR3. Trimming shortened V by 5 bases and J by 12 bases, and 28 bases separated the two germline ends. For the CDR3, the DNA is TGTGCCAGCTCATCCGGGGGACCAAAGGTTGGGGCGGCGACTTTCTTT. Residues: CASSSGGPKVGAATFF.

The genes are TRBV28 and TRBJ1-2; D uncertain. Germline V gives CDR1 MDHEN, CDR2 SYDVKM. This CDR3 has 15 residues. V was shortened by 2 bases and J by 4 bases, with 14 bases between the two germline ends. DNA for the CDR3: TGTGCCAGCAGTTTACCAAGGCGCCAGCTCTATGGCTACACCTTC. This codes for CASSLPRRQLYGYTF.

The genes are TRBV28 and TRBJ1-3; D may be TRBD1 (6 bases). CDR1 is MDHEN, CDR2 SYDVKM, per germline. The CDR3 extends over 15 amino acids. Trimming removed 5 bases at V and 0 bases at J, with 11 bases between. The CDR3 sequence is CASSPWDNSGNTIYF. CDR3 nucleotide sequence: TGTGCCAGCAGTCCCTGGGACAACTCTGGAAACACCATATATTTT.